These 27 T cell receptor beta chains were sequenced from one sample in a study of T cells in tumors after PD-1 blockade. Generated by immunoSEQ multiplex PCR, the TCRdb table keeps only in-frame clones and is missing some. This sample yields around 45,000 clones, of which under 85% are seen a single time; 8.7% belongs to the top ten. The input for sequencing was PBMCs, taken before anti-PD-1 therapy. The receptor source for this set is a human donor with advanced basal cell or squamous cell carcinoma (not recorded which).

This clone came up once. Here the CDR3 DNA reads TGCGCCAGCAGCTCGGACAGCCGGGCCAACGTCCTGACTTTC. This translates into CASSSDSRANVLTF. The rearrangement joins TRBV5-1 to TRBJ2-6, with a weak D call TRBD1 (6 bases). Germline values: CDR1 SGHRS, CDR2 YFSETQ. The CDR3 contains 14 residues. Trimming left V 3 bases short and J 5 bases short, with 9 bases between.

V is TRBV4-1 and J is TRBJ2-7, with D perhaps TRBD1 (5 bases). The germline V and J ends were trimmed by 3 bases and 2 bases, with 17 bases remaining between them. The CDR3 is made up of 16 amino acids. Per germline, CDR1 MGHRA and CDR2 YSYEKL. CDR3 nucleotide sequence: TGCGCCAGCAGCCAGGGTTGGGGCCTCTCTACCTACGAGCAGTACTTC. Residues: CASSQGWGLSTYEQYF.

The rearrangement uses TRBV6-5 and TRBJ2-7; 8 nucleotides line up with TRBD1. There are 13 residues in the CDR3. Germline V CDR1 and CDR2: MNHEY, SVGAGI. Unmatched junction bases numbered 3, after V lost 7 bases and J lost 1 base. CDR3 protein: CASTRTGSYEQYF. The CDR3 region has the DNA TGTGCCAGCACCCGGACAGGGTCCTACGAGCAGTACTTC.

The chain joins TRBV9 to TRBJ2-3; the D gene is possibly TRBD1 (5 bases). V was shortened by 1 base and J by 1 base, with 13 bases between the two germline ends. The germline V gene encodes CDR1 SGDLS and CDR2 YYNGEE. The CDR3 is 16 amino acids. In DNA, the CDR3 is TGTGCCAGCAGCGTACATTCAGGGTTGGGCACAGATACGCAGTATTTT. It yields the protein CASSVHSGLGTDTQYF.

The chain uses TRBV5-4 and TRBJ2-2, with 9 bases that match TRBD2. Looked up from germline, CDR1 is SGHNT and CDR2 is YYREEE (reference sequence). The trim removed 5 bases at V and 0 bases at J, leaving 5 bases unmatched. This CDR3 has 16 amino acids. CDR3 sequence (DNA): TGTGCCAGCAGTTCGAGACTAGCGGCGAACACCGGGGAGCTGTTTTTT. Its translation is CASSSRLAANTGELFF.

V and J are TRBV28 and TRBJ2-2, with D tentatively TRBD1 (6 bases). The germline gives CDR1 MDHEN, CDR2 SYDVKM. This CDR3 spans 15 amino acids. Trimming left V 6 bases short and J 4 bases short, with 15 bases between. Written as DNA, the CDR3 is TGTGCCAGCAGCCGAAGAACACAGGGCACCGGGGAGCTGTTTTTT. Protein product: CASSRRTQGTGELFF.

J is TRBJ2-1 and V is TRBV7-9; D not certain. This CDR3 region has 12 residues. Trimming removed 4 bases at V and 6 bases at J, with 7 bases between. The germline V gene encodes CDR1 SEHNR and CDR2 FQNEAQ (reference sequence). In DNA, the CDR3 is TGTGCCAGCAGCTACGGGTCCAATGAGCAGTTCTTC. Amino acid sequence: CASSYGSNEQFF. The full variable domain, in which reference TRBV7-9 and TRBJ2-1 provide the parts outside the CDR3, is DTGVSQNPRHKITKRGQNVTFRCDPISEHNRLYWYRQTLGQGPEFLTYFQNEAQLEKSRLLSDRFSAERPKGSFSTLEIQRTEQGDSAMYLCASSYGSNEQFFGPGTRLTVL.

The genes are TRBV2 and TRBJ2-1; TRBD2 aligns across 7 bases. Germline values: CDR1 SNHLY, CDR2 FYNNEI. The trim removed 6 bases at V and 4 bases at J, leaving 15 bases unmatched. This CDR3 region has 17 residues. CDR3 DNA sequence: TGTGCCAGCAGCGAGCCCCCCCAGCGGGGACCTTACAATGAGCAGTTCTTC. Translating gives CASSEPPQRGPYNEQFF. Combining the CDR3 with reference TRBV2 and TRBJ2-1 gives the whole variable domain EPEVTQTPSHQVTQMGQEVILRCVPISNHLYFYWYRQILGQKVEFLVSFYNNEISEKSEIFDDQFSVERPDGSNFTLKIRSTKLEDSAMYFCASSEPPQRGPYNEQFFGPGTRLTVL.

This clone came up once. CDR3 loop: CASRGLTGEQYF. In DNA form, the CDR3 reads TGCGCCAGCAGGGGTTTGACTGGCGAGCAGTACTTC. V gene TRBV5-1 combines with J gene TRBJ2-7; D remains unclear. Germline V gene data show CDR1 as SGHRS and CDR2 as YFSETQ. The CDR3 runs 12 residues. V was trimmed by 5 bases and J by 6 bases, leaving 12 bases between them.

The chain carries TRBV5-4 and TRBJ1-1; a weak D match, TRBD1 (6 bases). The CDR3 totals 16 residues. V was clipped by 4 bases and J by 1 base, with 17 bases between them. Per the germline V gene, CDR1 is SGHNT and CDR2 is YYREEE (reference sequence). CDR3 nucleotides: TGTGCCAGCAGCCCGGACAGCGCTCTGGGGAACACTGAAGCTTTCTTT. It specifies CASSPDSALGNTEAFF.

The rearrangement uses TRBV4-2 and TRBJ2-7; possible D gene TRBD1, 6 bases. The CDR3 sequence is 13 residues long. CDR1 and CDR2 (germline): LGHNA, YNFKEQ. Trimming cost V 3 bases and J 5 bases, with 11 bases left between them. In DNA form, the CDR3 reads TGTGCCAGCAGCCAGGTGGACAGAGACGAGCAGTACTTC. It yields the protein CASSQVDRDEQYF.

V is TRBV5-4 and J is TRBJ1-2; tentatively, D is TRBD1 (6 bases). There are 13 residues in the CDR3. CDR1 is SGHNT, CDR2 YYREEE, per germline (reference sequence). V lost 4 bases and J 8 bases, leaving 15 bases between the germline ends. In nucleotides, the CDR3 is TGTGCCAGCAGCCGCCGGGGGGCGGAGGGCTACACCTTC. Protein sequence: CASSRRGAEGYTF.

This clone was recorded only once. The genes are TRBV10-3 and TRBJ1-6, with TRBD1 matching over 7 bases. The V gene's germline CDR1 is ENHRY and CDR2 SYGVKD. The CDR3 is 16 amino acids. The V and J ends lost 3 bases and 3 bases, in that order; junction bases with no gene match: 5. CDR3 sequence reads: CAISDPGTDYNSPLHF. The CDR3 DNA reads TGTGCCATCAGTGATCCCGGGACAGACTATAATTCACCCCTCCACTTT.

This chain uses TRBV18 with TRBJ2-5; weak D call: TRBD1 (6 bases). CDR3 length: 17 residues. Germline assignment: CDR1 KGHSH and CDR2 LQKENI. V was shortened by 0 bases and J by 5 bases, with 19 bases between the two germline ends. CDR3: CASSPPVGAARGETQYF. DNA for the CDR3: TGTGCCAGCTCACCACCGGTGGGGGCTGCGCGTGGTGAGACCCAGTACTTC.

This clone was detected a few times. This chain connects TRBV4-1 to TRBJ2-7; perhaps TRBD1 as D (6 bases). The V and J ends lost 1 base and 3 bases respectively, with 10 bases between them. CDR1 is MGHRA, CDR2 YSYEKL, per germline. The CDR3 covers 14 residues. CDR3 sequence: CASSQAEQGYEQYF. The CDR3, as DNA: TGCGCCAGCAGCCAAGCGGAACAGGGCTACGAGCAGTACTTC.

This sequence joins TRBV2 and TRBJ1-3; D might be TRBD1 (5 bases). This CDR3 spans 14 amino acids. V was trimmed by 7 bases and J by 0 bases, leaving 10 bases between them. Germline V gives CDR1 SNHLY, CDR2 FYNNEI. The chain's CDR3 is CASTLGPSGNTIYF. The DNA for the CDR3 is TGTGCCAGCACCCTGGGGCCCTCTGGAAACACCATATATTTT.

The rearrangement joins TRBV5-1 to TRBJ2-3; D is unresolved. Germline CDR1 and CDR2: SGHRS and YFSETQ. Between the trimmed V and J ends, which lost 3 bases and 2 bases, there was a span of 1 base. The CDR3 sequence is 11 residues long. DNA for the CDR3: TGCGCCAGCAGCTCCACAGATACGCAGTATTTT. The encoded protein is CASSSTDTQYF.

This chain joins TRBV5-1 and TRBJ1-1; 10 bases match TRBD1. The germline gives CDR1 SGHRS, CDR2 YFSETQ. This CDR3 region has 15 residues. V shed 4 bases and J 4 bases; nucleotides not matched to a gene: 7. In DNA form, the CDR3 reads TGCGCCAGCAGCGCGGGACAGGGGAGTAGCACTGAAGCTTTCTTT. Protein product: CASSAGQGSSTEAFF.

Written as DNA, the CDR3 is TGTGCCAGCAGTGAATTCGGTTTCGGGGAGACCCAGTACTTC. It yields the protein CASSEFGFGETQYF. The rearrangement uses TRBV6-1 and TRBJ2-5; the D is unclear. The V gene's germline CDR1 is MNHNS and CDR2 SASEGT. Trimming removed 2 bases from V and 5 bases from J, with 12 bases in between. CDR3 length equals 14 residues.

The CDR3 loop is CASSPGHYEAFF. The CDR3, as DNA: TGTGCCAGCTCACCAGGGCACTACGAAGCTTTCTTT. This sequence joins TRBV18 and TRBJ1-1, with unresolved D. V lost 2 bases and J 8 bases, leaving 9 bases between the germline ends. This CDR3 spans 12 amino acids. Germline lookup yields CDR1 KGHSH and CDR2 LQKENI. Complete variable domain (other parts from reference TRBV18 and TRBJ1-1): NAGVMQNPRHLVRRRGQEARLRCSPMKGHSHVYWYRQLPEEGLKFMVYLQKENIIDESGMPKERFSAEFPKEGPSILRIQQVVRGDSAAYFCASSPGHYEAFFGQGTRLTVV.

This clone was counted a single time. The chain recombines TRBV20-1 with TRBJ1-1; a weak D match, TRBD1 (6 bases). Trimming shortened V by 3 bases and J by 8 bases, and 10 bases separated the two germline ends. The CDR3 is 11 amino acids. Germline V gene lookup returns CDR1 DFQATT and CDR2 SNEGSKA (reference sequence). CDR3 region: CSARTGREAFF. CDR3 coding DNA: TGCAGTGCTAGGACAGGACGGGAAGCTTTCTTT.

This clone was counted a few times. The chain couples TRBV6-2 or TRBV6-3 to TRBJ2-2; 8 nucleotides match TRBD2. CDR1 and CDR2 from the germline V gene are MNHEY and SVGEGT. J was trimmed by 7 bases and V by 6 bases; bases with no gene match: 4. CDR3 length: 13 residues. The CDR3 spells CASSGGVGGELFF. As DNA, the CDR3 is TGTGCCAGCAGCGGGGGGGTCGGCGGGGAGCTGTTTTTT.

V gene TRBV4-1 combines with J gene TRBJ2-7; a possible D gene is TRBD1 (6 bases). The V end lost 0 bases, the J end lost 0 bases, and 9 bases lay between the germline ends. From germline, CDR1 is MGHRA and CDR2 YSYEKL. CDR3 length: 15 residues. CDR3 nucleotide sequence: TGCGCCAGCAGCCAAGAGCAGGGGAGCTCCTACGAGCAGTACTTC. As protein: CASSQEQGSSYEQYF.

In DNA form, the CDR3 reads TGCGCCAGCAGCCAAGAAGGGCATTCCGTTGGGTCTGAAGCTTTCTTT. Its protein product is CASSQEGHSVGSEAFF. The rearrangement joins TRBV4-1 to TRBJ1-1; D remains unclear. CDR1 and CDR2 (germline): MGHRA, YSYEKL. Trimming took off 0 bases at V and 6 bases at J, with 17 bases between the two ends. The length of the CDR3 is 16 residues.

The chain links TRBV5-1 to TRBJ2-2, with TRBD2 identical over 8 bases. Germline V gene data show CDR1 as SGHRS and CDR2 as YFSETQ. The V gene end was trimmed by 3 bases and the J gene end by 7 bases; junction bases not matched to a gene: 2. The CDR3 runs to 13 residues. CDR3 DNA: TGCGCCAGCAGCTCGCGGGGGGTCGGGGAGCTGTTTTTT. Translating it yields CASSSRGVGELFF.

This clone was found a few times. The V and J genes are TRBV3-1 (or the pseudogene TRBV3-2) and TRBJ2-2; D unclear. The V end was cut by 1 base, the J end by 3 bases, with 6 bases between. This CDR3 has 14 residues. The V gene's germline CDR1 is LGHDT and CDR2 YNNKEL (reference sequence). The CDR3 bases are TGTGCCAGCAGCCAAGGGTGGGACACCGGGGAGCTGTTTTTT. This encodes CASSQGWDTGELFF.

The chain joins TRBV19 to TRBJ2-4; D gene unclear. This CDR3 region has 13 residues. Trimming removed 1 base from V and 6 bases from J, with 7 bases in between. Per germline, CDR1 LNHDA and CDR2 SQIVND (reference sequence). The CDR3 loop is CASSIAGLNIQYF. The CDR3 bases are TGTGCCAGTAGTATAGCCGGGCTAAACATTCAGTACTTC.